The 18 T cell receptor beta chains below come from one sample, sequenced in a study of Ad26.COV2.S vaccination and SARS-CoV-2 variants. Indicated treatment: about 20 received Ad26.COV2.S at low or high dose, single or two shots; several received placebo; per-sample allocation not given. Specimen acquisition occurred on day 63 following the initial vaccine or placebo injection. Profiling relied on immunoSEQ multiplex PCR, and the TCRdb table lists in-frame clones only, not all of them. The sample carries 440,000 or so clones, around 91% recorded once. The sequences come from peripheral blood, collected in a trial of Ad26.COV2.S vaccine versus placebo. These receptor sequences come from a person aged 18-65 years who received the Ad26.COV2.S COVID-19 vaccine or a placebo.

This clone was detected only a few times. The chain's CDR3 is CASSGPRDRGLSGNSPLHF. Here the CDR3 DNA reads TGTGCCAGCAGTGGTCCCCGGGACAGGGGCCTATCGGGAAATTCACCCCTCCACTTT. The gene calls are TRBV6-1 and TRBJ1-6; 10 bases map to TRBD1. The J segment lost 7 bases and the V segment lost 4 bases, leaving 16 bases of the junction unmatched. Germline-derived CDR1 and CDR2 are MNHNS and SASEGT. CDR3 size: 19 residues.

The rearrangement links TRBV28 to TRBJ2-1; D is undetermined. The CDR3 contains 16 residues. Germline values: CDR1 MDHEN, CDR2 SYDVKM. Trimming removed 6 bases at V and 7 bases at J, with 22 bases between. CDR3 loop: CASRARQGNLVNEQFF. CDR3 bases: TGTGCCAGCAGGGCACGACAAGGGAATTTGGTTAATGAGCAGTTCTTC.

This chain connects TRBV6-6 to TRBJ2-2; TRBD2 matches 12 bases. Losses at the gene ends were 6 bases for V and 3 bases for J; bases not matched to a gene: 14. CDR1 and CDR2 (germline): MNHNY, SVGAGI (reference sequence). The CDR3 loop spans 19 amino acids. The CDR3 nucleotides are TGTGCCAGCAGCTCTAGGCTAGCGGGAGGGAAAAGCGACACCGGGGAGCTGTTTTTT. This sequence encodes CASSSRLAGGKSDTGELFF.

This clone was recorded once. CDR3 coding DNA: TGTGCCAGCAGTTCGTCCCTAGCGGGAGTAGGGCAGTACTTC. It is translated as CASSSSLAGVGQYF. The chain employs TRBV28 and TRBJ2-7; 10 positions agree with TRBD2. The germline V gene encodes CDR1 MDHEN and CDR2 SYDVKM. The CDR3 extends over 14 amino acids. Losses at the gene ends were 4 bases for V and 9 bases for J; bases not matched to a gene: 9.

This clone appeared a few times. The J gene is TRBJ2-1, the V gene TRBV11-3; 7 positions match TRBD2. The CDR3 loop spans 16 amino acids. The ends lost 1 base at V and 3 bases at J; junction bases unmatched: 6. Germline V gives CDR1 SGHNT, CDR2 YENEEA. This CDR3 is CASSLGPGGSYNEQFF. In nucleotides, the CDR3 is TGTGCCAGCAGCTTAGGACCGGGAGGCAGCTACAATGAGCAGTTCTTC.

The J gene is TRBJ1-2, the V gene TRBV7-9; D may be TRBD1 (5 bases). The CDR3 covers 12 residues. Deletions cut 5 bases from V and 5 bases from J, with 9 bases between. Germline assignment: CDR1 SEHNR and CDR2 FQNEAQ (reference sequence). The CDR3 region has the DNA TGTGCCAGCAGCGCAGGGATTTATGGCTACACCTTC. Translated: CASSAGIYGYTF.

The chain uses TRBV5-5 and TRBJ2-7; 8 bases match TRBD2. Germline V lookup: CDR1 SGHKS, CDR2 YYEKEE (reference sequence). The CDR3 length is 14 residues. The V gene end was trimmed by 2 bases and the J gene end by 6 bases; junction bases not matched to a gene: 7. The CDR3 sequence is CASSLRLASREQYF. CDR3 in DNA: TGTGCCAGCAGCTTAAGACTAGCGTCACGCGAGCAGTACTTC.

The J gene is TRBJ2-5, the V gene TRBV13; 16 bases agree with TRBD2. Germline CDR1 reads PRHDT; CDR2 reads FYEKMQ (reference sequence). Unmatched junction bases numbered 2, after V lost 8 bases and J lost 2 bases. The CDR3 loop spans 15 amino acids. The CDR3 is CASSGLAGGQETQYF. CDR3 DNA sequence: TGTGCCAGCTCGGGACTAGCGGGAGGGCAAGAGACCCAGTACTTC.

V is TRBV2 and J is TRBJ2-5; D may be TRBD2 (6 bases). CDR1 and CDR2 (germline): SNHLY, FYNNEI. V was trimmed by 4 bases and J by 5 bases, leaving 14 bases between them. The CDR3 length is 14 residues. The CDR3 region is CASSGRALTETQYF. The CDR3 nucleotides read TGTGCCAGCAGTGGGAGGGCCCTCACTGAGACCCAGTACTTC.

The chain recombines TRBV19 with TRBJ2-3, with D possibly TRBD1 on 5 matching bases. This CDR3 has 15 amino acids. Germline CDR1 LNHDA, CDR2 SQIVND (reference sequence). V was trimmed by 1 base and J by 0 bases, leaving 8 bases between them. CDR3 bases: TGTGCCAGTAGTATAGGGGGCGGTAGCACAGATACGCAGTATTTT. Amino acid sequence: CASSIGGGSTDTQYF. Filled out from reference TRBV19 and TRBJ2-3, the complete variable domain reads DGGITQSPKYLFRKEGQNVTLSCEQNLNHDAMYWYRQDPGQGLRLIYYSQIVNDFQKGDIAEGYSVSREKKESFPLTVTSAQKNPTAFYLCASSIGGGSTDTQYFGPGTRLTVL.

The chain recombines TRBV10-3 with TRBJ2-7; 10 bases match TRBD1. J gave up 6 bases and V 6 bases, and 11 bases lay outside the gene matches. CDR1 ENHRY and CDR2 SYGVKD come from the germline V gene. The CDR3 is 15 residues long. CDR3 amino acids: CAIRGTGTGAREQYF. The CDR3 DNA is TGTGCCATCAGAGGAACCGGGACAGGGGCGCGCGAGCAGTACTTC.

A word on this clone: Different DNA sequences within this sample yield the same CDR3. The chain has TRBV27 and TRBJ2-7; perhaps TRBD2 as D (6 bases). The CDR3 has 14 residues. Germline V gene sequence: CDR1 MNHEY, CDR2 SMNVEV (reference sequence). V lost 2 bases and J 2 bases, leaving 10 bases between the germline ends. The CDR3 bases are TGTGCCAGCAGTTTAAGGTGGGGGGCCTACGAGCAGTACTTC. Its protein product is CASSLRWGAYEQYF.

CDR3 amino acids: CASSAGREYGYTF. The CDR3 region has the DNA TGCGCCAGCAGCGCCGGACGGGAATATGGCTACACCTTC. This chain connects TRBV10-2 to TRBJ1-2; no definite D call. The V and J ends lost 6 bases and 5 bases respectively, with 13 bases between them. The CDR3 totals 13 residues. Germline values: CDR1 WSHSY, CDR2 SAAADI.

This chain uses TRBV7-3 with TRBJ2-3; no reliable D call. Germline lookup yields CDR1 SGHTA and CDR2 FQGTGA. The V end lost 3 bases, the J end lost 6 bases, and 10 bases lay between the germline ends. The length of the CDR3 is 13 residues. CDR3 region: CASSFPDGDTQYF. The CDR3 DNA is TGTGCCAGCAGCTTCCCCGACGGGGATACGCAGTATTTT.

The V and J genes are TRBV27 and TRBJ2-5; TRBD2 agrees at 9 bases. The CDR3 has 18 amino acids. Trimming took 2 bases from V and 1 from J; bases not matched to a gene: 11. CDR1 is MNHEY and CDR2 is SMNVEV in the germline V gene (reference sequence). CDR3 loop: CASSLRMVAGEIQETQYF. The CDR3 DNA follows: TGTGCCAGCAGTTTAAGGATGGTAGCGGGAGAGATCCAAGAGACCCAGTACTTC.

The V gene is TRBV20-1, the J gene TRBJ2-1, with TRBD2 matching 8 bases. The CDR3 is made up of 15 amino acids. Germline assignment: CDR1 DFQATT and CDR2 SNEGSKA (reference sequence). Losses at the gene ends were 3 bases for V and 2 bases for J; bases not matched to a gene: 6. The CDR3 DNA is TGCAGTGCTAGTCCGGGAGGGACGGCCTACAATGAGCAGTTCTTC. Translating gives CSASPGGTAYNEQFF.

The genes are TRBV6-4 and TRBJ2-7; no definite D call. Germline-derived CDR1 and CDR2 are MRHNA and SNTAGT. This CDR3 has 14 residues. V was cut by 6 bases and J by 0 bases, with 12 bases left in between. The DNA of the CDR3 is TGTGCCAGCAGAAGGAGAGACGGCTCCTACGAGCAGTACTTC. Translating gives CASRRRDGSYEQYF.

V usage is TRBV12-3 or TRBV12-4 and J usage is TRBJ1-2; D is uncertain. Trimming removed 1 base from V and 6 bases from J, with 9 bases in between. CDR3 length: 13 residues. In DNA, the CDR3 is TGTGCCAGCAGTTTAGGCAGGACTCATGGCTACACCTTC. Residues: CASSLGRTHGYTF.